These T cell receptor beta chains were read from a single sample in a study of human T cells and chemical hapten exposure. TCRdb itself ran the 5' RACE reads through MiXCR, one entry per CDR3 protein. The repertoire holds 80,000 or so distinct CDR3 sequences, 15% seen once, with about 6.5% in the top ten. Receptor source: a female donor in good health. Both conserved end residues are part of each CDR3. The D gene is left open where the match is weak. Some rows mark clone size as missing; the rest say once, few, many or name a class of expanded clone.

D,size,J,V,CDR3,DNA
TRBD2,few,TRBJ2-1,TRBV5-1,CASSLRTSGESFEQFF,TGCGCCAGCAGCCTTAGGACTAGCGGGGAGTCCTTCGAGCAGTTCTTC
TRBD2,many,TRBJ2-3,TRBV20-1,CSARDLYRSGRTTDTQYF,TGCAGTGCTAGAGATCTCTATAGGAGCGGGAGAACGACAGATACGCAGTATTTT
TRBD2,.,TRBJ2-1,TRBV4-1,CASSWGLAGGRQYNEQFF,TGCGCCAGCAGCTGGGGACTAGCGGGGGGGCGACAATACAATGAGCAGTTCTTC
.,many,TRBJ2-3,TRBV5-1,CASSLVAEPSTDTQYF,TGCGCCAGCAGCTTGGTGGCAGAACCTAGCACAGATACGCAGTATTTT
.,few,TRBJ2-2,TRBV3-1,CASSQGTFYPRGELFF,TGTGCCAGCAGCCAAGGGACTTTCTACCCTCGCGGGGAGCTGTTTTTT
TRBD2,.,TRBJ2-3,TRBV5-1,CASSLASTSGSDTQYF,TGCGCCAGCAGCTTGGCTTCGACTAGCGGATCAGATACGCAGTATTTT
.,few,TRBJ2-3,TRBV5-6,CASSLVEKDTQYF,TGTGCCAGCAGCTTGGTGGAAAAAGATACGCAGTATTTT
.,few,TRBJ1-1,TRBV29-1,CSVEVRGLLNTEAFF,TGCAGCGTTGAAGTTCGGGGCCTCCTTAACACTGAAGCTTTCTTT
.,few,TRBJ1-2,TRBV21-1,CASSKKRGHGYTF,TGTGCCAGCAGCAAAAAGAGGGGTCATGGCTACACCTTC
TRBD2,.,TRBJ2-1,TRBV7-2,CASSPLAGGLNEQFF,TGTGCCAGCAGCCCACTAGCGGGGGGCTTAAATGAGCAGTTCTTC
.,few,TRBJ2-7,TRBV2,CATGTLPYEQYF,TGTGCCACTGGGACACTCCCCTACGAGCAGTACTTC
.,.,TRBJ1-2,TRBV5-1,CASSLDGQPNYGYTF,TGCGCCAGCAGCTTGGATGGACAACCTAACTATGGCTACACCTTC
.,few,TRBJ2-7,TRBV1,CTSVPGTGTTYEQYF,TGCACCAGCGTCCCCGGTACCGGGACGACCTACGAGCAGTACTTC
TRBD2,.,TRBJ2-2,TRBV7-2,CASSSGSGRGTGELFF,TGTGCCAGCTCCTCAGGGAGCGGGAGGGGAACCGGGGAGCTGTTTTTT
.,.,TRBJ2-5,TRBV2,CASGPASGTQYF,TGTGCCAGCGGGCCCGCTTCAGGGACCCAGTACTTC
.,medium-sized,TRBJ2-3,TRBV12-3/TRBV12-4,CASSLAPGLPDTQYF,TGTGCCAGCAGTTTAGCGCCGGGGCTGCCAGATACGCAGTATTTT
.,few,TRBJ1-2,TRBV25-1,CASSESFRANYGYTF,TGTGCCAGCAGTGAATCGTTTCGGGCTAACTATGGCTACACCTTC
.,many,TRBJ2-3,TRBV7-2,CASSLDHAAQYF,TGTGCCAGCAGCCTAGACCATGCGGCGCAGTATTTT
.,.,TRBJ1-5,TRBV28,CASSLPTGPQHF,TGTGCCAGCAGTTTACCCACAGGGCCCCAGCATTTT
.,.,TRBJ1-5,TRBV7-2,CASSLLKTQPQHF,TGTGCCAGCAGCTTATTGAAGACACAGCCCCAGCATTTT
.,few,TRBJ1-1,TRBV18,CASSLRQDTEAFF,TGTGCCAGCTCCCTGAGACAGGACACTGAAGCTTTCTTT
.,medium-sized,TRBJ1-2,TRBV20-1,CSAAYGGSNYGYTF,TGCAGTGCCGCTTATGGGGGATCAAACTATGGCTACACCTTC
.,few,TRBJ1-2,TRBV12-3/TRBV12-4,CASSSGDYGYTF,TGTGCCAGCAGTTCAGGGGACTATGGCTACACCTTC
TRBD1,many,TRBJ1-2,TRBV27,CASSPGQGRGYTF,TGTGCCAGCAGTCCGGGACAGGGGAGAGGCTACACCTTC
.,.,TRBJ2-1,TRBV5-1,CASSLPSSGNEQFF,TGCGCCAGCAGCTTGCCCTCAAGCGGCAATGAGCAGTTCTTC
.,.,TRBJ2-3,TRBV7-2,CASSLNADTQYF,TGTGCCAGCAGCTTGAACGCAGATACGCAGTATTTT
.,.,TRBJ2-2,TRBV12-3/TRBV12-4,CASSPDRNTGELFF,TGTGCCAGCAGCCCGGACAGAAACACCGGGGAGCTGTTTTTT
.,.,TRBJ2-1,TRBV3-1,CASSLDEYNEQFF,TGTGCCAGCAGCCTGGATGAATACAATGAGCAGTTCTTC
.,.,TRBJ1-6,TRBV11-2,CASSLVAQGGSPLHF,TGTGCCAGCAGCTTAGTGGCCCAGGGAGGCTCACCCCTCCACTTT
.,.,TRBJ2-1,TRBV6-2/TRBV6-3,CASSPRGARAVDEQFF,TGTGCCAGCAGCCCCCGGGGGGCCAGGGCGGTCGATGAGCAGTTCTTC
.,.,TRBJ1-1,TRBV20-1,CSARPGNTEAFF,TGCAGTGCTAGACCCGGGAACACTGAAGCTTTCTTT
TRBD1,few,TRBJ1-1,TRBV6-1,CASSRILQGSTEAFF,TGTGCCAGCAGCCGGATCTTACAGGGGTCGACTGAAGCTTTCTTT
TRBD2,few,TRBJ2-7,TRBV7-2,CASSIERGYEQYF,TGTGCCAGCAGTATAGAGCGGGGCTACGAGCAGTACTTC
TRBD1,.,TRBJ1-1,TRBV4-3,CANSHTGEMNTEAFF,TGCGCCAACAGCCATACAGGGGAGATGAACACTGAAGCTTTCTTT
.,few,TRBJ2-3,TRBV6-5,CASSYGNGVLRTDTQYF,TGTGCCAGCAGTTACGGGAATGGGGTTCTCCGCACAGATACGCAGTATTTT
.,.,TRBJ1-1,TRBV10-3,CAIRGRAKNTEAFF,TGTGCCATCAGGGGTAGGGCTAAGAACACTGAAGCTTTCTTT
.,.,TRBJ2-4,TRBV20-1,CSARVRNKNIQYF,TGCAGTGCTAGAGTCCGGAACAAAAACATTCAGTACTTC
TRBD1,medium-sized,TRBJ2-5,TRBV3-1,CASSQGTGGGETQYF,TGTGCCAGCAGCCAAGGGACAGGGGGCGGAGAGACCCAGTACTTC
TRBD2,.,TRBJ2-3,TRBV7-2,CASSLVSGGAADTQYF,TGTGCCAGCAGCTTAGTAAGCGGGGGGGCCGCAGATACGCAGTATTTT
.,.,TRBJ2-7,TRBV18,CASSPGPHEQYF,TGTGCCAGCTCACCTGGACCCCACGAGCAGTACTTC
.,.,TRBJ2-3,TRBV14,CASSQDWGGRDTQYF,TGTGCCAGCAGCCAAGATTGGGGGGGCCGAGATACGCAGTATTTT
TRBD2,few,TRBJ2-1,TRBV5-4,CASSTSGNNEQFF,TGTGCCAGCAGCACAAGCGGGAACAATGAGCAGTTCTTC
TRBD1,.,TRBJ1-1,TRBV5-1,CASSFFQGASSEAFF,TGCGCCAGCAGCTTCTTCCAGGGGGCAAGTTCTGAAGCTTTCTTT
TRBD1,.,TRBJ2-4,TRBV2,CASSGKGAAKNIQYF,TGTGCCAGCAGTGGCAAGGGGGCAGCCAAAAACATTCAGTACTTC
.,few,TRBJ2-1,TRBV7-2,CASSLEGTGNNEQFF,TGTGCCAGCAGCTTAGAGGGGACTGGAAACAATGAGCAGTTCTTC
.,.,TRBJ1-5,TRBV19,CASTRGVVDQPQHF,TGTGCCAGTACTAGAGGGGTAGTGGATCAGCCCCAGCATTTT
TRBD2,.,TRBJ2-3,TRBV28,CASSFGGGGTDTQYF,TGTGCCAGCAGTTTCGGCGGGGGGGGCACAGATACGCAGTATTTT
.,.,TRBJ2-5,TRBV7-9,CASRPEGGAAETQYF,TGTGCCAGCAGGCCCGAGGGGGGGGCCGCAGAGACCCAGTACTTC
.,many,TRBJ1-1,TRBV7-9,CASTSGASEAFF,TGTGCCAGCACATCGGGGGCCTCTGAAGCTTTCTTT
TRBD1,.,TRBJ1-2,TRBV7-9,CASSLAAQGPGYTF,TGTGCCAGCAGCTTAGCGGCACAGGGGCCTGGCTACACCTTC
TRBD1,many,TRBJ1-1,TRBV30,CAWSHPRGTNTEAFF,TGTGCCTGGAGCCACCCCAGGGGGACGAACACTGAAGCTTTCTTT
.,few,TRBJ1-2,TRBV12-3/TRBV12-4,CASSIRPEGYTF,TGTGCCAGCAGTATCAGACCCGAAGGCTACACCTTC
.,.,TRBJ2-2,TRBV20-1,CSARRQGRTGELFF,TGCAGTGCTAGACGGCAGGGTAGGACCGGGGAGCTGTTTTTT